This is a list of T cell receptor beta chains from one sample in a study of T cell responses to AZD1222 COVID-19 vaccine. The repertoire was sequenced with immunoSEQ multiplex PCR; TCRdb's copy has only in-frame clones and lacks some. This table has 120,000 or so clones, roughly 91% appearing once. The specimen comprised peripheral blood, sampled 28 days after the second AZD1222 dose. The receptors here all came from an adult who received the AZD1222 COVID-19 vaccine. CDR3s include the opening cysteine and the closing phenylalanine or tryptophan. The order of the fields is V gene, J gene, CDR3 protein.

v_call: TRBV20-1
j_call: TRBJ1-2
cdr3_aa: CSASDRTVYGYTF

v_call: TRBV6-5
j_call: TRBJ2-5
cdr3_aa: CASSYSPGVGETQYF

v_call: TRBV9
j_call: TRBJ2-1
cdr3_aa: CASSGYHSGAEQFF

v_call: TRBV11-2
j_call: TRBJ2-2
cdr3_aa: CASSPPGPVPGELFF

v_call: TRBV7-2
j_call: TRBJ2-7
cdr3_aa: CASSPSGTGTYEQYF

v_call: TRBV27
j_call: TRBJ2-1
cdr3_aa: CASTPLAGGVNEQFF

v_call: TRBV25-1
j_call: TRBJ2-1
cdr3_aa: CASSLTSGLYNEQFF

v_call: TRBV7-2
j_call: TRBJ1-3
cdr3_aa: CASSLGQGGRDTIYF

v_call: TRBV4-3
j_call: TRBJ1-1
cdr3_aa: CASSQVTGNVAFF

v_call: TRBV5-1
j_call: TRBJ2-1
cdr3_aa: CASSLSLGDEQFF

v_call: TRBV2
j_call: TRBJ2-3
cdr3_aa: CASRDSPSTDTQYF

v_call: TRBV19
j_call: TRBJ2-1
cdr3_aa: CASRPAGVSSYNEQFF

v_call: TRBV4-2
j_call: TRBJ2-3
cdr3_aa: CASSQNRGGLAESTDTQYF

v_call: TRBV6-5
j_call: TRBJ1-1
cdr3_aa: CASSYSAAANTEAFF

v_call: TRBV3-1/TRBV3-2
j_call: TRBJ1-1
cdr3_aa: CASSQGGRGGMNTEAFF

v_call: TRBV4-1
j_call: TRBJ1-1
cdr3_aa: CASSQSGLKNTEAFF

v_call: TRBV28
j_call: TRBJ2-5
cdr3_aa: CASSLRETQYF

v_call: TRBV11-3
j_call: TRBJ2-7
cdr3_aa: CASSLGTTGQYF

v_call: TRBV2
j_call: TRBJ1-4
cdr3_aa: CASSAGRAEKLFF

v_call: TRBV11-3
j_call: TRBJ2-2
cdr3_aa: CASRFAGSNTGELFF

v_call: TRBV9
j_call: TRBJ2-4
cdr3_aa: CASSPPWVGGFQNIQYF

v_call: TRBV6-2/TRBV6-3
j_call: TRBJ2-2
cdr3_aa: CASSYTGTAQNTGELFF

v_call: TRBV29-1
j_call: TRBJ2-5
cdr3_aa: CSVKRQEETQYF

v_call: TRBV4-1
j_call: TRBJ2-7
cdr3_aa: CASSQDPGPTYEQYF

v_call: TRBV4-3
j_call: TRBJ1-5
cdr3_aa: CASSQDGGQKPQHF

v_call: TRBV14
j_call: TRBJ2-1
cdr3_aa: CASSQDRREGLVREQFF

v_call: TRBV7-8
j_call: TRBJ2-7
cdr3_aa: CASSPRWREKKFEQYF

v_call: TRBV3-1/TRBV3-2
j_call: TRBJ2-7
cdr3_aa: CASSQRTSGRDEQYF

v_call: TRBV2
j_call: TRBJ2-1
cdr3_aa: CASSAPLGTSGSNEQFF

v_call: TRBV27
j_call: TRBJ2-7
cdr3_aa: CASSSGSGTATGEQYF

v_call: TRBV28
j_call: TRBJ1-6
cdr3_aa: CASSFGGVPPLHF

v_call: TRBV6-5
j_call: TRBJ2-1
cdr3_aa: CASSYGTEQFF

v_call: TRBV4-1
j_call: TRBJ2-7
cdr3_aa: CASSQGGGRSSYEQYF

v_call: TRBV4-3
j_call: TRBJ2-3
cdr3_aa: CASSPNQGLGSDTQYF

v_call: TRBV19
j_call: TRBJ2-5
cdr3_aa: CASSPDRGGTTQYF

v_call: TRBV4-1
j_call: TRBJ1-1
cdr3_aa: CASSQPTEGRTEAFF

v_call: TRBV30
j_call: TRBJ2-1
cdr3_aa: CAWSGGESSYNEQFF

v_call: TRBV4-1
j_call: TRBJ1-1
cdr3_aa: CASSHARQSPGTEAFF

v_call: TRBV6-2/TRBV6-3
j_call: TRBJ2-5
cdr3_aa: CASSYSGGRRETQYF

v_call: TRBV29-1
j_call: TRBJ2-1
cdr3_aa: CSVPRDRWNNEQFF

v_call: TRBV24-1
j_call: TRBJ1-6
cdr3_aa: CATSDPGQEDSPLHF

v_call: TRBV7-2
j_call: TRBJ2-7
cdr3_aa: CASSPNSGSTYEQYF

v_call: TRBV11-3
j_call: TRBJ2-1
cdr3_aa: CASSSGLYNEQFF

v_call: TRBV27
j_call: TRBJ2-6
cdr3_aa: CASSSIFGQVSSGANVLTF

v_call: TRBV3-1/TRBV3-2
j_call: TRBJ1-2
cdr3_aa: CASSQVLTEGYTF

v_call: TRBV10-3
j_call: TRBJ2-7
cdr3_aa: CAISNRDRGYEQYF

v_call: TRBV5-5
j_call: TRBJ1-2
cdr3_aa: CASSPDSGGYGYTF

v_call: TRBV7-9
j_call: TRBJ2-7
cdr3_aa: CASSFVIPGKYTNEQYF

v_call: TRBV19
j_call: TRBJ2-3
cdr3_aa: CASSSGTAGTQYF

v_call: TRBV5-4
j_call: TRBJ2-7
cdr3_aa: CASSLDRSGQYF

v_call: TRBV19
j_call: TRBJ2-1
cdr3_aa: CASRTLAGTAKNEQFF